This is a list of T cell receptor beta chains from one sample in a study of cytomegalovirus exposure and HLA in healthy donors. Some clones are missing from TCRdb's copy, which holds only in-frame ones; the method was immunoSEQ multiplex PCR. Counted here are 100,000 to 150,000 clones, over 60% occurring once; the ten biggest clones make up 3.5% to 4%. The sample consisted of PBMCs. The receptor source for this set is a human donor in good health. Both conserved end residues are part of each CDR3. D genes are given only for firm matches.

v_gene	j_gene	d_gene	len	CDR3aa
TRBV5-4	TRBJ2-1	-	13	CASRGSGVDEQFF
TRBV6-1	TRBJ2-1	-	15	CASSEVASLYNEQFF
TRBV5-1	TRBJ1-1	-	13	CASSLVRGTEAFF
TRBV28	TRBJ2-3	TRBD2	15	CASQGASGRGDTQYF
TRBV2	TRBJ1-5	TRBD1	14	CASRDRVSNQPQHF
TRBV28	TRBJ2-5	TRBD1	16	CASSRPGQGVKETQYF
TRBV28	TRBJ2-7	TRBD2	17	CASSLPRLAGSPYEQYF
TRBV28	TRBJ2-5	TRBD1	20	CASSFFTPTRGQGAGGTQYF
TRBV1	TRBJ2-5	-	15	CTSSPDMGRPVTQYF
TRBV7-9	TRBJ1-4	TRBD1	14	CASSLGTGTEKLFF
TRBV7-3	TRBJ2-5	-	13	CASSLTVEETQYF
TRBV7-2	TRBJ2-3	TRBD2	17	CASSARTSVLSTDTQYF
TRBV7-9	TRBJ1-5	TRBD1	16	CASSGSTGGPNQPQHF
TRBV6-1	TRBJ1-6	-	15	CASRAGAGVNSPLHF
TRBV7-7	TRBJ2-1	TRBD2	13	CASSLGEGTEQFF
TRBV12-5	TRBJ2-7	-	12	CASGLAYYEQYF
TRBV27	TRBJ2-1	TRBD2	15	CASSPRTSGSNEQFF
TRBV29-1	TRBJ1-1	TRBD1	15	CSVGSRQGVTTEAFF
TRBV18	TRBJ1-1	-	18	CASSPMIKEGPLSTEAFF
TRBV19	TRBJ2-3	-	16	CASRTPGTTSTDTQYF
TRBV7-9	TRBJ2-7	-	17	CASSPGQIAGQTYEQYF
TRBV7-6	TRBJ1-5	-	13	CASSLSGHQPQHF
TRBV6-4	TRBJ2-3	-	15	CASSDSISGSGTQYF
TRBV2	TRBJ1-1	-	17	CASSEAISWGGGTEAFF
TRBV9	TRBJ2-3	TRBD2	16	CASSVDGLASTDTQYF
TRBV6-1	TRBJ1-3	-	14	CASSEDGSGNTIYF
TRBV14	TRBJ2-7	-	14	CASSPTVVSYEQYF
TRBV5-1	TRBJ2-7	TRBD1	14	CASSPGQATGEQYF
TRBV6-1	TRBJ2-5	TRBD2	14	CASSEATSSKTQYF
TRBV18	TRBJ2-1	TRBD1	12	CASSQMGQMQFF
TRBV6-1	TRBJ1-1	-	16	CASSEAGGGLNTEAFF
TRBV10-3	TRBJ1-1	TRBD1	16	CAISAPTGTGDTEAFF
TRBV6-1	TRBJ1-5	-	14	CASSNRVGNQPQHF
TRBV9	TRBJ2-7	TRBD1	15	CASSVAGTGFYEQYF
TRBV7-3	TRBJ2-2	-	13	CASSLSIVGELFF
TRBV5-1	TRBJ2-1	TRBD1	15	CASSRGGQGTNEQFF
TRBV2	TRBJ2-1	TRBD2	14	CASSETSGRASAFF
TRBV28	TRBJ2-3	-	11	CASKSTDTQYF
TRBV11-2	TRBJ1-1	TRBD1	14	CASSLGQGRTEAFF
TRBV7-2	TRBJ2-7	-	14	CASSLDGSSYEQYF
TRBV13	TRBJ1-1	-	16	CASSLSPLTGNPEAFF
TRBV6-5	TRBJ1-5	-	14	CASRSGGTNQPQHF
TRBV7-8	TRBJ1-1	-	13	CASSLGQTSEAFF
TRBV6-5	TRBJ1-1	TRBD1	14	CASSSGGFGTEAFF
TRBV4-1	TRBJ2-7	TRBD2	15	CASSLGLAGAYEQYF
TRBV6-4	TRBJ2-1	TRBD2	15	CASSDGTSAYNEQFF
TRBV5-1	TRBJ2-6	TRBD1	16	CASSQTGVTGANVLTF
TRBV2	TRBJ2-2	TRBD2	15	CASQRRAGGTGELFF
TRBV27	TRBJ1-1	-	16	CASMMGVAGVSTEAFF
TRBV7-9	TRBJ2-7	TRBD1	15	CASSSNDRDPYEQYF
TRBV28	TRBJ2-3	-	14	CASSYPGWEDTQYF
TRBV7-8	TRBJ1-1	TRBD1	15	CASSPRRTGNTEAFF